This T cell receptor (beta chain) was observed in a study of T cell changes during pregnancy in multiple sclerosis. This clone was recorded once. Profiled with immunoSEQ multiplex PCR; TCRdb holds only in-frame clones, not every one. Among more than 10,000 clones, roughly 90% were seen once, and the ten largest hold 9.5% to 15%. Trimming took 5 bases from V and 4 from J; bases not matched to a gene: 3. The CDR3 extends over 13 amino acids. Germline V gene sequence: CDR1 SNHLY, CDR2 FYNNEI. Sequencing used CD8+ T cells from peripheral blood mononuclear cells, obtained after pregnancy. The receptor was isolated from a female donor in good health, enrolled as a control in a pregnancy study. The chain is built from TRBV2 and TRBJ1-2, with TRBD1 matching 8 bases. CDR3 sequence: CASSWTGFYGYTF. The CDR3 DNA reads as TGTGCCAGCAGTTGGACAGGGTTCTATGGCTACACCTTC.